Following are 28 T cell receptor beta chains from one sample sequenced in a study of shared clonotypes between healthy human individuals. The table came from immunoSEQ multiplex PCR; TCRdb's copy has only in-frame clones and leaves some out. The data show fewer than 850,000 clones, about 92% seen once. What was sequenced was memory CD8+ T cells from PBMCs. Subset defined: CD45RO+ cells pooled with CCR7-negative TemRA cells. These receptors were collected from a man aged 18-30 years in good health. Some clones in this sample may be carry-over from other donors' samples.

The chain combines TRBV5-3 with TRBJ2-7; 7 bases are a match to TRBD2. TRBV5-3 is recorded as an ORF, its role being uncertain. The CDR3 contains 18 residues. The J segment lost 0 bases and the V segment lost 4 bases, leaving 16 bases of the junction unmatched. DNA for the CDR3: TGTGCCAGAAGCGCACTTTTGGGGGGACTAAACACCTCCTACGAGCAGTACTTC. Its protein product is CARSALLGGLNTSYEQYF.

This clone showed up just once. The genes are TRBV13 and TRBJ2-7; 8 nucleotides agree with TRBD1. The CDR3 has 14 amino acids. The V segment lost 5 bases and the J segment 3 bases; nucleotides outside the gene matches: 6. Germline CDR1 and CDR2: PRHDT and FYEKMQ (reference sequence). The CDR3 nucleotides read TGTGCCAGCAGCACCTTGACAGGGGTCTACGAGCAGTACTTC. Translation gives CASSTLTGVYEQYF.

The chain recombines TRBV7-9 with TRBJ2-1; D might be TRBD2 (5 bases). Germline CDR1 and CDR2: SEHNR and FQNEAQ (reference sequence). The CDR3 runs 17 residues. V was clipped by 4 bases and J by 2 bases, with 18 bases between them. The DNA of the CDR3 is TGTGCCAGCAGCTCGCCTCAGAGCGGCCTCGCCTACAATGAGCAGTTCTTC. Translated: CASSSPQSGLAYNEQFF.

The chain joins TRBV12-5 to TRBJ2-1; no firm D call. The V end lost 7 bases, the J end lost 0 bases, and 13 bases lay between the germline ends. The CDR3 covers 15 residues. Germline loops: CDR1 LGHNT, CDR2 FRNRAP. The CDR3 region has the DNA TGTGCTAGTGACCCCCAAGCTAGCTCCTACAATGAGCAGTTCTTC. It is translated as CASDPQASSYNEQFF.

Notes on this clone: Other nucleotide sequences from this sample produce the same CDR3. CDR3 coding DNA: TGTGCCAGCAGCTTGGGGGCCTCTTACGAGCAGTACTTC. It translates to CASSLGASYEQYF. The rearrangement joins TRBV5-6 to TRBJ2-7; the D is unclear. Deletions cut 0 bases from V and 4 bases from J, with 8 bases between. Per the germline V gene, CDR1 is SGHDT and CDR2 is YYEEEE. The CDR3 length is 13 residues.

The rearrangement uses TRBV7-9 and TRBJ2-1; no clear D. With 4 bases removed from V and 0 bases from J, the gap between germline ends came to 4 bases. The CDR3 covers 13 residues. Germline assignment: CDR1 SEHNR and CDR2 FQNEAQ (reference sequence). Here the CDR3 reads CASSSYSYNEQFF. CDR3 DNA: TGTGCCAGCAGCTCCTACTCCTACAATGAGCAGTTCTTC.

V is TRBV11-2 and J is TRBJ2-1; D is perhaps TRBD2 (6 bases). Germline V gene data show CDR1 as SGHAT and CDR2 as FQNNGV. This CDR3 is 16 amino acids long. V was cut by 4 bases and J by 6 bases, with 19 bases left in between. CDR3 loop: CASSWGAEGRGNEQFF. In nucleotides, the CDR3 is TGTGCCAGCAGCTGGGGCGCGGAGGGTCGGGGCAATGAGCAGTTCTTC. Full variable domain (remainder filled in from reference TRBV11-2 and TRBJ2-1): EAGVAQSPRYKIIEKRQSVAFWCNPISGHATLYWYQQILGQGPKLLIQFQNNGVVDDSQLPKDRFSAERLKGVDSTLKIQPAKLEDSAVYLCASSWGAEGRGNEQFFGPGTRLTVL.

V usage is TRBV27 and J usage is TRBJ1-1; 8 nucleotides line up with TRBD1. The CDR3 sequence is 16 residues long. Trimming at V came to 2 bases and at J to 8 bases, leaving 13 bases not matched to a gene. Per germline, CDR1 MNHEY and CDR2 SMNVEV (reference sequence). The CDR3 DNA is TGTGCCAGCAGTTTAGAGAGGACAGGGATTTCGTCCGAAGCTTTCTTT. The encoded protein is CASSLERTGISSEAFF.

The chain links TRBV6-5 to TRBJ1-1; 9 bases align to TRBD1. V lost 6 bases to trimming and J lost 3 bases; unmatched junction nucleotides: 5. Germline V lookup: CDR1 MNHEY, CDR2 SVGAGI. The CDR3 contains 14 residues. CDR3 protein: CASSLQGADTEAFF. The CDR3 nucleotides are TGTGCCAGCAGCTTACAGGGGGCGGACACTGAAGCTTTCTTT.

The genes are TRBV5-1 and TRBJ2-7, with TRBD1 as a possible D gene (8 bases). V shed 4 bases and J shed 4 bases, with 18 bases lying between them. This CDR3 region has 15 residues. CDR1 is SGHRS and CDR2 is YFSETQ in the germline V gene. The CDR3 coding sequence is TGCGCCAGCAGCATAGACAGGGGAGGGACGTACGAGCAGTACTTC. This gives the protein CASSIDRGGTYEQYF.

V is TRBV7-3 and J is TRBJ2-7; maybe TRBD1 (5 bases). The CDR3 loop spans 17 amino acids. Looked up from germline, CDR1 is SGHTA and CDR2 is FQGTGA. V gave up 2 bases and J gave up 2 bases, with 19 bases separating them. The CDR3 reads CASSLSKRGRAAYEQYF. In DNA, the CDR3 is TGTGCCAGCAGCTTATCTAAGAGAGGCAGGGCCGCCTACGAGCAGTACTTC.

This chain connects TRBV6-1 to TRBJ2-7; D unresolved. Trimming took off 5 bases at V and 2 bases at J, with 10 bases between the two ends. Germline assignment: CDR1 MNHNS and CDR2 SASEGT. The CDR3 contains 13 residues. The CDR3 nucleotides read TGTGCCAGCAGTAACGACTTAACCTACGAGCAGTACTTC. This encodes CASSNDLTYEQYF.

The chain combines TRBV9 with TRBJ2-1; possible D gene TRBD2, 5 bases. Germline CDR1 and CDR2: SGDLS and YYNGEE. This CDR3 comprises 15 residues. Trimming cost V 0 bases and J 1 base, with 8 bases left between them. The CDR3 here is CASSVGPGSYNEQFF. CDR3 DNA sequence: TGTGCCAGCAGCGTAGGCCCGGGGTCCTACAATGAGCAGTTCTTC.

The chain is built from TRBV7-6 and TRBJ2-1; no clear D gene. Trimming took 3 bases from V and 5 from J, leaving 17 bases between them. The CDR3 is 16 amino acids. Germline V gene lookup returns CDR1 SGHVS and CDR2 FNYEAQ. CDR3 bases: TGTGCCAGCAGCTTTCTGGCCCCTCCTGCCCACAATGAGCAGTTCTTC. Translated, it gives CASSFLAPPAHNEQFF.

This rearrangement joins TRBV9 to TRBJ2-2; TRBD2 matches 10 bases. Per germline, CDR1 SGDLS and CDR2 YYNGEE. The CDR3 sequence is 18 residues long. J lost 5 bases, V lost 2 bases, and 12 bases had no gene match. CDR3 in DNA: TGTGCCAGCAGCGTCCCTTCCGGGACTAGCGTCGGGACCGGGGAGCTGTTTTTT. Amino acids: CASSVPSGTSVGTGELFF.

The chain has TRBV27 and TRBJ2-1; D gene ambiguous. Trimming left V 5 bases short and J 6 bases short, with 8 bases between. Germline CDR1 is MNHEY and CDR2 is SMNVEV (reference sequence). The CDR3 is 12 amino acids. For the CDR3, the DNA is TGTGCCAGCAGTCAGACTGTCAATGAGCAGTTCTTC. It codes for CASSQTVNEQFF.

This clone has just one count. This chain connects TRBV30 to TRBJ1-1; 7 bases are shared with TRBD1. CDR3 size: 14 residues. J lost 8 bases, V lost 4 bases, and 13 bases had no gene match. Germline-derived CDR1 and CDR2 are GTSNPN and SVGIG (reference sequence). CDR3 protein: CAWTAGQNKGEAFF. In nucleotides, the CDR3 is TGTGCCTGGACCGCGGGACAGAATAAGGGCGAAGCTTTCTTT.

The DNA of the CDR3 is TGTGCCAGCAGTCGACTAGCGGGAGGGGGTTTTCAAGAGACCCAGTACTTC. Its translation is CASSRLAGGGFQETQYF. This chain uses TRBV7-9 with TRBJ2-5; 14 bases are shared with TRBD2. The CDR3 covers 17 residues. The V and J ends lost 6 bases and 2 bases, in that order; junction bases with no gene match: 8. Germline CDR1 SEHNR, CDR2 FQNEAQ (reference sequence). Filled out from reference TRBV7-9 and TRBJ2-5, the complete variable domain reads DTGVSQNPRHKITKRGQNVTFRCDPISEHNRLYWYRQTLGQGPEFLTYFQNEAQLEKSRLLSDRFSAERPKGSFSTLEIQRTEQGDSAMYLCASSRLAGGGFQETQYFGPGTRLLVL.

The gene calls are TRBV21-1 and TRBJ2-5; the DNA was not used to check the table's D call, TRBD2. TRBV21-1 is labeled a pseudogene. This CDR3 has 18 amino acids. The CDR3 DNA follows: TGTGCCAGCAGCAAAGGTTTAGGGGAGGACCGGTACCAAGAGACCCAGTACTTC. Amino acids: CASSKGLGEDRYQETQYF.

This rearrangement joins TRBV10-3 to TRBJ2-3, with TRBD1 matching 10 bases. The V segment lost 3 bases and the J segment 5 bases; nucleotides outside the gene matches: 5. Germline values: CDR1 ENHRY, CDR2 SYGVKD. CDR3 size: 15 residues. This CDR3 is CAISEDRGRVDTQYF. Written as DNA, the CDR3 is TGTGCCATCAGTGAAGACAGGGGGCGCGTAGATACGCAGTATTTT.

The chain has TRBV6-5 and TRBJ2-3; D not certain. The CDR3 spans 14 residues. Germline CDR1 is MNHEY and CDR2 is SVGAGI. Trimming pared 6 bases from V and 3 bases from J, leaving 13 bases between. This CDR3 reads CASSRIVATDTQYF. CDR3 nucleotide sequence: TGTGCCAGCAGCCGAATTGTGGCTACAGATACGCAGTATTTT.

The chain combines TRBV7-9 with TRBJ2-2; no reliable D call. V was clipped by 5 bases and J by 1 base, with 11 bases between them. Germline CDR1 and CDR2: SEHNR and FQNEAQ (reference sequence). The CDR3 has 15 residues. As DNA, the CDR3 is TGTGCCAGCAGCCTAGAGCCAGAGAACACCGGGGAGCTGTTTTTT. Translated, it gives CASSLEPENTGELFF.

CDR3 amino acids: CASSFRLAGAFGKDTQYF. The CDR3 DNA follows: TGTGCCAGCAGTTTTCGACTAGCGGGAGCGTTCGGCAAAGATACGCAGTATTTT. The J gene is TRBJ2-3, the V gene TRBV28, with TRBD2 identical over 12 bases. Germline V gene data show CDR1 as MDHEN and CDR2 as SYDVKM. This CDR3 has 18 residues. J lost 5 bases, V lost 3 bases, and 12 bases had no gene match. Together with reference TRBV28 and TRBJ2-3, the CDR3 gives the full variable domain: DVKVTQSSRYLVKRTGEKVFLECVQDMDHENMFWYRQDPGLGLRLIYFSYDVKMKEKGDIPEGYSVSREKKERFSLILESASTNQTSMYLCASSFRLAGAFGKDTQYFGPGTRLTVL.

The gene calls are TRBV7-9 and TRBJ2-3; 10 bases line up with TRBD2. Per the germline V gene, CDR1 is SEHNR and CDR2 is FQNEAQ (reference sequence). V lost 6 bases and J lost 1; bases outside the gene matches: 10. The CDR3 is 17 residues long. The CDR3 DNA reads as TGTGCCAGCAGAGAAAGAGGGCTAGCGGGAGGCACAGATACGCAGTATTTT. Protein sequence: CASRERGLAGGTDTQYF. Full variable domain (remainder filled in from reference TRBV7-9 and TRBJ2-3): DTGVSQNPRHKITKRGQNVTFRCDPISEHNRLYWYRQTLGQGPEFLTYFQNEAQLEKSRLLSDRFSAERPKGSFSTLEIQRTEQGDSAMYLCASRERGLAGGTDTQYFGPGTRLTVL.

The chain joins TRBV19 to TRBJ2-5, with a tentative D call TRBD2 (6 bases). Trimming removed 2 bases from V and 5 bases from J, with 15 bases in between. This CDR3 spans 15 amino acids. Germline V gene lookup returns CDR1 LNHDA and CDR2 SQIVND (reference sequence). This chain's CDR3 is CASSIIGPGGETQYF. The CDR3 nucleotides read TGTGCCAGTAGTATAATAGGCCCCGGAGGGGAGACCCAGTACTTC.

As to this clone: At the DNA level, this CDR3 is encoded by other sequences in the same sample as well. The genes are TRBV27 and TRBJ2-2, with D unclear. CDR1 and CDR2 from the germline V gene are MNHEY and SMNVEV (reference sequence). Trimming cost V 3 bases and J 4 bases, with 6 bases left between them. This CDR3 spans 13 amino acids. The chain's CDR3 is CASSFRPTGELFF. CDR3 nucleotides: TGTGCCAGCAGTTTCAGACCCACCGGGGAGCTGTTTTTT.

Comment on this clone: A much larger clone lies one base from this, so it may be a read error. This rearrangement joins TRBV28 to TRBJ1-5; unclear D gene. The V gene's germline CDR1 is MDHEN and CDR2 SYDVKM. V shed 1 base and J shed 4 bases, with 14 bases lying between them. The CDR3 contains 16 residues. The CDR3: CASSLLGIEPNQPQHF. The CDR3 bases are TGTGCCAGCAGTTTATTAGGGATAGAACCTAATCAGCCCCAGCATTTT.

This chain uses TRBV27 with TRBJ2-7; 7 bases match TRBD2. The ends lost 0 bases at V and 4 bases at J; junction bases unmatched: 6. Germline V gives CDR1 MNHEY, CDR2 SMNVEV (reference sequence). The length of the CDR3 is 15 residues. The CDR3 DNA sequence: TGTGCCAGCAGTTTATCGGTCCCTAGCGGTTACGAGCAGTACTTC. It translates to CASSLSVPSGYEQYF.